One sample yielded the 13 T cell receptor beta chains listed below, sequenced in a study of patients and donors after allogeneic stem cell transplantation. Each CDR3 protein is one row after TCRdb ran MiXCR on the RT-PCR reads. This sample has about 960,000 distinct CDR3 sequences; roughly 18% occur once, and the top ten carry 5.5% to 6.5%. What was sequenced was blood, either unsorted or a sorted T cell fraction (not recorded which). The receptors were sampled from a human donor who was either an allogeneic HSCT recipient or a stem cell or donor lymphocyte infusion donor (not recorded which). It is not recorded whose cells these are; they may come from a transplant donor.

This clonotype was seen a few times. The rearrangement uses TRBV27 and TRBJ2-2; the D gene is possibly TRBD1 (5 bases). V was trimmed by 7 bases and J by 5 bases, leaving 23 bases between them. Germline V gene sequence: CDR1 MNHEY, CDR2 SMNVEV (reference sequence). CDR3 length: 17 residues. The CDR3: CASTSRFERPGTGELFF. CDR3 sequence (DNA): TGTGCCAGCACCTCTCGTTTCGAGAGACCAGGGACCGGGGAGCTGTTTTTT.

The chain employs TRBV9 and TRBJ2-2; D may be TRBD1 (7 bases). CDR3 size: 16 residues. Germline CDR1 and CDR2: SGDLS and YYNGEE. V lost 1 base to trimming and J lost 4 bases, with 14 bases between them. The CDR3 DNA sequence: TGTGCCAGCAGCGTAACGGAGGGGGCGGGCACCGGGGAGCTGTTTTTT. Protein: CASSVTEGAGTGELFF.

This clonotype has more than one count but fewer than ten. The limits of the CDR3 on the DNA are not certain, so only TCRdb's listed CDR3 is given. The CDR3 here is CASSRAGQMGPEAFF. The genes are TRBV7-2 and TRBJ1-1; the table's D call of TRBD1 was not tested on the DNA. The CDR3 is made up of 15 amino acids, end residues included. Germline CDR1 reads SGHTA; CDR2 reads FQGNSA.

The V gene is TRBV12-3 or TRBV12-4, the J gene TRBJ1-2; 7 nucleotides agree with TRBD1. The CDR3 runs to 15 residues. The V and J ends lost 3 bases and 1 base, in that order; junction bases with no gene match: 5. CDR3 in amino acids: CASSLGQMVNYGYTF. CDR3 coding DNA: TGTGCCAGCAGTTTGGGACAGATGGTTAACTATGGCTACACCTTC.

J is TRBJ2-1 and V is TRBV2; D uncertain. Between the trimmed V and J ends, which lost 6 bases and 10 bases, there was a span of 13 bases. There are 12 residues in the CDR3. CDR1 is SNHLY and CDR2 is FYNNEI in the germline V gene. CDR3 amino acids: CASRDLNWEQFF. CDR3 bases: TGTGCCAGCAGAGACCTCAACTGGGAGCAGTTCTTC.

This chain joins TRBV7-2 and TRBJ2-5, with D perhaps TRBD1 (5 bases). V lost 1 base and J 3 bases, leaving 12 bases between the germline ends. The germline V gene has CDR1 SGHTA and CDR2 FQGNSA. The CDR3 has 15 residues. The CDR3 sequence is CASSLEPGFEETQYF. The CDR3, as DNA: TGTGCCAGCAGCTTAGAGCCAGGGTTCGAAGAGACCCAGTACTTC.

This rearrangement joins TRBV27 to TRBJ2-2; 10 bases line up with TRBD1. The CDR3 sequence is 15 residues long. After removal of 5 bases from V and 8 bases from J, the junction contained 8 bases not matched to a gene. Per the germline V gene, CDR1 is MNHEY and CDR2 is SMNVEV (reference sequence). Written as DNA, the CDR3 is TGTGCCAGCAGTCTCTTGACAGGGGGCGGGGGGGAGCTGTTTTTT. It encodes CASSLLTGGGGELFF.

The chain carries TRBV10-2 and TRBJ1-2, with D maybe TRBD1 (6 bases). The CDR3 contains 15 residues. From germline, CDR1 is WSHSY and CDR2 SAAADI. Between the trimmed V and J ends, which lost 5 bases and 4 bases, there was a span of 17 bases. CDR3 residues: CASSTDRRIGYGYTF. As DNA, the CDR3 is TGCGCCAGCAGTACAGACAGGAGGATCGGCTATGGCTACACCTTC.

The rearrangement links TRBV9 to TRBJ2-1, with TRBD2 matching 10 bases. V was pared by 3 bases and J by 3 bases, with 3 bases of the junction left unmatched. The CDR3 has 15 amino acids. Germline CDR1 SGDLS, CDR2 YYNGEE. CDR3 protein: CASSAGTSDYNEQFF. Written as DNA, the CDR3 is TGTGCCAGCAGCGCCGGGACTAGCGACTACAATGAGCAGTTCTTC.

The rearrangement links TRBV6-2 or TRBV6-3 to TRBJ2-1, with unresolved D. The germline gives CDR1 MNHEY, CDR2 SVGEGT. CDR3 length: 13 residues. Trimming took 2 bases from V and 5 from J, leaving 7 bases between them. Written as DNA, the CDR3 is TGTGCCAGCAGTTACGATTTGGACAATGAGCAGTTCTTC. Translation: CASSYDLDNEQFF.

This clonotype was found a few times. The J gene is TRBJ2-3, the V gene TRBV29-1, with D possibly matching TRBD2 (6 bases). Trimming took off 6 bases at V and 2 bases at J, with 15 bases between the two ends. Germline V gives CDR1 SQVTM, CDR2 ANQGSEA. The CDR3 totals 14 residues. CDR3 region: CSVGGPDSTDTQYF. Here the CDR3 DNA reads TGCAGCGTGGGGGGACCGGACTCCACAGATACGCAGTATTTT.

The chain uses TRBV7-2 and TRBJ2-1, with TRBD2 matching over 10 bases. Losses at the gene ends were 5 bases for V and 4 bases for J; bases not matched to a gene: 5. Germline V gives CDR1 SGHTA, CDR2 FQGNSA. CDR3 size: 15 residues. This CDR3 is CASSVGLANYNEQFF. The CDR3, as DNA: TGTGCCAGCAGCGTGGGACTAGCGAATTACAATGAGCAGTTCTTC.

The rearrangement joins TRBV6-5 to TRBJ2-2; a possible D gene is TRBD2 (6 bases). Germline CDR1 and CDR2: MNHEY and SVGAGI. V was shortened by 6 bases and J by 6 bases, with 26 bases between the two germline ends. The length of the CDR3 is 18 residues. CDR3 sequence reads: CASRLLEVLGGTPGELFF. The CDR3 region has the DNA TGTGCCAGCAGGCTACTCGAAGTCCTTGGAGGGACCCCCGGGGAGCTGTTTTTT.